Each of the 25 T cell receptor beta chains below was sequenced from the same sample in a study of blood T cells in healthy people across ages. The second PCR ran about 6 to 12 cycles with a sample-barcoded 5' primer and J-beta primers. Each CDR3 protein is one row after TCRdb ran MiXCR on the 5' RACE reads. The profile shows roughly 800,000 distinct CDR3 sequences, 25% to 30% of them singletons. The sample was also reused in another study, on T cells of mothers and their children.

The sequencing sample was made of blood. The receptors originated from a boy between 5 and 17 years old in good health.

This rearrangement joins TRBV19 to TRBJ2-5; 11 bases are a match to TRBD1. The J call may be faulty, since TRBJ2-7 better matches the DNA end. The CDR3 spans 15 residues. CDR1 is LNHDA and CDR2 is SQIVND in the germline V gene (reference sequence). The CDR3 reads CASSTLGQGVYEQYF. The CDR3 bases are TGTGCCAGTAGTACCCTGGGACAGGGGGTATACGAGCAGTACTTC.

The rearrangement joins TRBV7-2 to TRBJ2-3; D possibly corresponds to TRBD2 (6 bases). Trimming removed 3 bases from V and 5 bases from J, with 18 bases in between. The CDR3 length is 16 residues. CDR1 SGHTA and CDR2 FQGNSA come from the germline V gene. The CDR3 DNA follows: TGTGCCAGCAGCTTCAAGATGGGGGGAAGATTAGATACGCAGTATTTT. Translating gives CASSFKMGGRLDTQYF.

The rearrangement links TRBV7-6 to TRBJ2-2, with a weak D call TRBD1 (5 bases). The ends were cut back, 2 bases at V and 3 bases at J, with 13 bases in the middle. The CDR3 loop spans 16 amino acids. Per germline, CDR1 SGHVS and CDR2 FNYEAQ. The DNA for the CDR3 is TGTGCCAGCAGCTTATTTTCCAGGGAAGACACCGGGGAGCTGTTTTTT. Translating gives CASSLFSREDTGELFF.

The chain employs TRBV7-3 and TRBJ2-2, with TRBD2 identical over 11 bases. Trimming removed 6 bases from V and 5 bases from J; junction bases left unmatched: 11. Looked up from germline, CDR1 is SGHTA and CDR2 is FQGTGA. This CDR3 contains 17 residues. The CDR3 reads CASSRQAGLAATGELFF. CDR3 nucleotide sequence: TGTGCCAGCAGTCGACAAGCGGGACTAGCGGCAACCGGGGAGCTGTTTTTT.

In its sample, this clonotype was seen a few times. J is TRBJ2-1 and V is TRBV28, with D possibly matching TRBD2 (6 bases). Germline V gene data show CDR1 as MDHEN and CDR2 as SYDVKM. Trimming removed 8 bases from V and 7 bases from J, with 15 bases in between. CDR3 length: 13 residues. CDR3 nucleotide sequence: TGTGCCAGCGAGGAAGGGACTCCTAATGAGCAGTTCTTC. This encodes CASEEGTPNEQFF.

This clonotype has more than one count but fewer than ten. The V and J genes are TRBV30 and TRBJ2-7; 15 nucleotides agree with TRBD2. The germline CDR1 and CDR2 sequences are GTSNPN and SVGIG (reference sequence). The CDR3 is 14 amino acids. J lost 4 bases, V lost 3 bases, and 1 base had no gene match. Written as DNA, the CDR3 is TGTGCCTGGAGCGGACTAGCGGGGGGGTACGAGCAGTACTTC. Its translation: CAWSGLAGGYEQYF.

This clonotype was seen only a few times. DNA for the CDR3: TGTGCCAGCAGCCCGAGGGCCCCCAAGAGGGTCTACGAGCAGTACTTC. Amino acid sequence: CASSPRAPKRVYEQYF. The chain recombines TRBV7-9 with TRBJ2-7; D might be TRBD2 (5 bases). The germline gives CDR1 SEHNR, CDR2 FQNEAQ (reference sequence). The germline V and J ends were trimmed by 5 bases and 3 bases, with 20 bases remaining between them. The CDR3 contains 16 residues.

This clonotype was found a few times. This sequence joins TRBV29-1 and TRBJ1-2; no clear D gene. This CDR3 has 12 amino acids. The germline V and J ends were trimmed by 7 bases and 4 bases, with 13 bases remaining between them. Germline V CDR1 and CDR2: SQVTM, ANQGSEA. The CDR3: CSAEWSLYGYTF. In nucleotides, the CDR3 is TGCAGCGCCGAGTGGAGTCTCTATGGCTACACCTTC.

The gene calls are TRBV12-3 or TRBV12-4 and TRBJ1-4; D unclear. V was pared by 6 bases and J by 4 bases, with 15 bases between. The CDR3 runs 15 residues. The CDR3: CASSLSGIYNEKLFF. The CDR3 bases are TGTGCCAGCAGCCTTTCCGGGATCTATAATGAAAAACTGTTTTTT.

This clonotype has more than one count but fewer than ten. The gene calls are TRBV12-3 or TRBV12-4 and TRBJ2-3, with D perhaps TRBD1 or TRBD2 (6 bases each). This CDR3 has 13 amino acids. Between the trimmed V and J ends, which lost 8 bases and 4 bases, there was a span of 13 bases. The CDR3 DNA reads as TGTGCCAGCGTGGGGGGCTTTGCAGATACGCAGTATTTT. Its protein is CASVGGFADTQYF.

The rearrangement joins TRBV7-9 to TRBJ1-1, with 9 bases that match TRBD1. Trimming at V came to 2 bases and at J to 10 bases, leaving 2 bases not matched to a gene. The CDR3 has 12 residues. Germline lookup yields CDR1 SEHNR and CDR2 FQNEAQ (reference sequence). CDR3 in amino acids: CASSLRQGVAFF. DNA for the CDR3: TGTGCCAGCAGCTTAAGACAGGGGGTAGCTTTCTTT.

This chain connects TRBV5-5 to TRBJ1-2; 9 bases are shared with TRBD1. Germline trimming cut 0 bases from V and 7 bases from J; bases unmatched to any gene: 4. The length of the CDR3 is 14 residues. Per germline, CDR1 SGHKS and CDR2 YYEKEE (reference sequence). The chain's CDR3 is CASSLEQGAGGYTF. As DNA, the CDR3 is TGTGCCAGCAGCTTGGAACAGGGGGCAGGTGGCTACACCTTC.

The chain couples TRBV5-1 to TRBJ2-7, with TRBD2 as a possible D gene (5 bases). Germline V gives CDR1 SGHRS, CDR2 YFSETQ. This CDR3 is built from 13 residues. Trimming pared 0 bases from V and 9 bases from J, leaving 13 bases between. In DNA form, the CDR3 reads TGCGCCAGCAGCTTGGTAGGGTCTGGAGGGCAGTACTTC. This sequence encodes CASSLVGSGGQYF.

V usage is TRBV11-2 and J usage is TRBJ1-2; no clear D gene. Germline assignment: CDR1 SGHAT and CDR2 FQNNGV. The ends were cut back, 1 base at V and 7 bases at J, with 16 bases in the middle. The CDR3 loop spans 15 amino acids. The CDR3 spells CASSLVAHSRFGYTF. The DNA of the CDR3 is TGTGCCAGCAGCTTAGTAGCGCACTCGAGGTTTGGCTACACCTTC.

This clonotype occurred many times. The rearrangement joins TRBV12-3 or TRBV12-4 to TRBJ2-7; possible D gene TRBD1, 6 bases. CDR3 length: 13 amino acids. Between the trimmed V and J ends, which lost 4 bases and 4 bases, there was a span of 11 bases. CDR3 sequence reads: CASSSGTLYEQYF. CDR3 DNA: TGTGCCAGCAGTTCCGGGACACTTTACGAGCAGTACTTC.

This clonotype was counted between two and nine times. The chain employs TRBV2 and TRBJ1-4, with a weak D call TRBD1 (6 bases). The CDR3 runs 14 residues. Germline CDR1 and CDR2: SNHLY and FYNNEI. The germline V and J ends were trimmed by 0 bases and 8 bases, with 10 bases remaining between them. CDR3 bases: TGTGCCAGCAGTGAAGCGACAGGATCAGAAAAACTGTTTTTT. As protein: CASSEATGSEKLFF.

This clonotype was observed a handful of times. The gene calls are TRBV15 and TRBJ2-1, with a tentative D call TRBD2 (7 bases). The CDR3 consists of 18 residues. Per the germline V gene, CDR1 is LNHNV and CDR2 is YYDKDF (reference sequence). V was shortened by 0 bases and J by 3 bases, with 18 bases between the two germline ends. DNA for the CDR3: TGTGCCACCAGCAGAGATCTTCCCCACGGGGGGCTCTACAATGAGCAGTTCTTC. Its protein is CATSRDLPHGGLYNEQFF. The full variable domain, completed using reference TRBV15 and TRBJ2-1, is DAMVIQNPRYQVTQFGKPVTLSCSQTLNHNVMYWYQQKSSQAPKLLFHYYDKDFNNEADTPDNFQSRRPNTSFCFLDIRSPGLGDTAMYLCATSRDLPHGGLYNEQFFGPGTRLTVL.

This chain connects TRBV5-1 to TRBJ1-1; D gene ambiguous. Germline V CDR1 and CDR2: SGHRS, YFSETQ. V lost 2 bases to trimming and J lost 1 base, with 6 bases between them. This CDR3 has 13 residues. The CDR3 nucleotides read TGCGCCAGCAGCTTTTCACAGAACACTGAAGCTTTCTTT. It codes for CASSFSQNTEAFF.

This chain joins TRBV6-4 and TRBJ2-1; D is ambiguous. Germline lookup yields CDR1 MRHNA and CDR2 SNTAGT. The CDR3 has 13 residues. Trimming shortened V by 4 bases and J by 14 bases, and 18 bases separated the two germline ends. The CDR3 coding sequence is TGTGCCAGCAGTGCCTCTCGCGACGGTAGCAAGTTCTTC. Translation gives CASSASRDGSKFF.

The CDR3 sequence is CATSRGTAGGPTDTQYF. The CDR3, as DNA: TGTGCCACCAGCAGAGGGACGGCGGGGGGGCCTACAGATACGCAGTATTTT. This chain connects TRBV15 to TRBJ2-3; TRBD2 matches at 9 bases. Trimming took 1 base from V and 3 from J; bases not matched to a gene: 8. CDR1 LNHNV and CDR2 YYDKDF come from the germline V gene (reference sequence). CDR3 length equals 17 residues.

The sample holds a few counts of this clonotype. The chain's CDR3 is CASSPRGTKTNYGYTF. CDR3 nucleotides: TGTGCCAGCTCACCAAGGGGGACAAAGACTAACTATGGCTACACCTTC. The chain carries TRBV18 and TRBJ1-2, with D perhaps TRBD1 (6 bases). V was pared by 2 bases and J by 0 bases, with 13 bases between. The germline V gene encodes CDR1 KGHSH and CDR2 LQKENI. This CDR3 is built from 16 residues.

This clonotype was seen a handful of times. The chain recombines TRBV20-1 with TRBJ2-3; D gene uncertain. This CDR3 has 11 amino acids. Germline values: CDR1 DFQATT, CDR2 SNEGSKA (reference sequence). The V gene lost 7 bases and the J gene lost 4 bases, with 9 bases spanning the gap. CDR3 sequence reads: CSVPLADTQYF. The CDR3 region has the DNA TGCAGTGTCCCGTTAGCAGATACGCAGTATTTT.

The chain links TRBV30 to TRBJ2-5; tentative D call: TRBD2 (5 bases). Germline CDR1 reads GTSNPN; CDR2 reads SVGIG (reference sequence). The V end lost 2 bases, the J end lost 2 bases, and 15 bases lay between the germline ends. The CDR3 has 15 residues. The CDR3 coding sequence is TGTGCCTGGAGTTCATTAGCGAGGGAGCAAGAGACCCAGTACTTC. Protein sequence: CAWSSLAREQETQYF.

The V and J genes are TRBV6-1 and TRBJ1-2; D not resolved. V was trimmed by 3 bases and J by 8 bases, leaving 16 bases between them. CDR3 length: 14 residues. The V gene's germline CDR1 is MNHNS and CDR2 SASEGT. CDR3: CASSETGIYGGYTF. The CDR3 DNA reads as TGTGCCAGCAGTGAGACGGGAATATATGGCGGCTACACCTTC.

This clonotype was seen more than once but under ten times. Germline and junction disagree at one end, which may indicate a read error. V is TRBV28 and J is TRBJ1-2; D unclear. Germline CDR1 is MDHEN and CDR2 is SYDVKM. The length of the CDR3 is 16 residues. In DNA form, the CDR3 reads TGTGCCAGCAGTTTACCCCTGGGAGCTTCTAACTACGGCTACACCTTC. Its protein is CASSLPLGASNYGYTF.